These 15 T cell receptor beta chains share one sample of origin, sequenced in a study of CXCR3-negative and CXCR3-positive naive CD8 T cells. It was by 5' RACE with UMI labels that the TRB cDNA libraries were prepared. TCRdb re-called the 5' RACE reads and catalogs CDR3 proteins one per entry, DNA excluded. This repertoire includes over 100,000 distinct CDR3 sequences. Input material: naive CXCR3- CD8+ T cells from blood. Subset: CD45RO-CCR7+CD27+CD95- naive CD8+ T cells lacking CXCR3 (TNR3-). The receptors here all came from a human donor in good health. Some clones in this sample may be carry-over from other donors' samples.

The rearrangement joins TRBV29-1 to TRBJ1-1. Germline lookup yields CDR1 SQVTM and CDR2 ANQGSEA. The CDR3 is made up of 13 amino acids. The CDR3 region is CSVEREPGRQAFF.

The chain is built from TRBV12-3 or TRBV12-4 and TRBJ2-1; lacking DNA, the TRBD2 call made by TCRdb goes unchecked. This CDR3 region has 15 residues. CDR3 loop: CASSSAGAQSLEQFF.

The chain links TRBV4-1 to TRBJ2-3; TCRdb selects TRBD2, and the lack of DNA leaves this call unchecked. This CDR3 contains 15 residues. Germline V gives CDR1 MGHRA, CDR2 YSYEKL. The CDR3 loop is CASSQEERSTDTQYF.

The chain couples TRBV4-1 to TRBJ2-1; TCRdb outputs TRBD1, but without DNA this stays unchecked. The CDR3 consists of 15 residues. CDR1 is MGHRA and CDR2 is YSYEKL in the germline V gene. CDR3 protein: CASSGQGTFYNEQFF.

This chain uses TRBV20-1 with TRBJ1-2. From germline, CDR1 is DFQATT and CDR2 SNEGSKA (reference sequence). CDR3 length: 13 residues. The CDR3 loop reads CSARDADNYGYTF.

This chain links TRBV2 with TRBJ2-7; TCRdb names TRBD1, which stays unverified in the absence of DNA. CDR3 size: 14 residues. Germline CDR1 is SNHLY and CDR2 is FYNNEI. CDR3 in amino acids: CASSEEQGGYEQYF.

The chain has TRBV7-8 and TRBJ1-6. Germline assignment: CDR1 SGHVS and CDR2 FQNEAQ. The CDR3 is made up of 17 amino acids. This CDR3 reads CASSPEAASSYNSPLHF.

The chain uses TRBV6-2 or TRBV6-3 and TRBJ2-6. CDR3 length equals 15 residues. The germline CDR1 and CDR2 sequences are MNHEY and SVGEGT. CDR3 loop: CASSVSGSRANVLTF.

The J gene is TRBJ1-5, the V gene TRBV12-3 or TRBV12-4; TCRdb reports TRBD1, a call that lacks DNA to check it against. CDR3 length: 14 amino acids. The CDR3 is CASSLGTSNQPQHF.

The J gene is TRBJ2-7, the V gene TRBV5-5; TCRdb's D gene call, TRBD1, goes unchecked for lack of DNA. CDR1 and CDR2 from the germline V gene are SGHKS and YYEKEE (reference sequence). The CDR3 loop spans 14 amino acids. The CDR3 loop is CASSPGRVRYEQYF.

The chain combines TRBV29-1 with TRBJ2-7; there is no DNA to check the TCRdb D call of TRBD2. The V gene's germline CDR1 is SQVTM and CDR2 ANQGSEA. The CDR3 runs to 13 residues. CDR3: CSVREGTSYEQYF.

V gene TRBV12-3 or TRBV12-4 combines with J gene TRBJ2-7; the D call of TRBD1 rests on TCRdb alone, since no DNA is present to check it. There are 19 residues in the CDR3. The CDR3 loop reads CASSFGSPTGTGENWEQYF.

The chain is built from TRBV12-3 or TRBV12-4 and TRBJ1-1. The CDR3 has 14 residues. CDR3 loop: CASSLGPVNTEAFF.

The V gene is TRBV9, the J gene TRBJ2-3; TCRdb's D gene call, TRBD2, goes unchecked for lack of DNA. CDR1 and CDR2 from the germline V gene are SGDLS and YYNGEE. The length of the CDR3 is 16 residues. The CDR3 loop is CASSAGGRGNTDTQYF.

The V call is TRBV7-7, the J call TRBJ2-3; with no DNA, the TCRdb D assignment of TRBD2 cannot be verified. CDR3 length: 13 amino acids. Germline V gives CDR1 SSHAT, CDR2 FNYEAQ (reference sequence). The CDR3 region is CASSYISGDTQYF. Complete variable domain (other parts from reference TRBV7-7 and TRBJ2-3): GAGVSQSPRYKVTKRGQDVTLRCDPISSHATLYWYQQALGQGPEFLTYFNYEAQPDKSGLPSDRFSAERPEGSISTLTIQRTEQRDSAMYRCASSYISGDTQYFGPGTRLTVL.